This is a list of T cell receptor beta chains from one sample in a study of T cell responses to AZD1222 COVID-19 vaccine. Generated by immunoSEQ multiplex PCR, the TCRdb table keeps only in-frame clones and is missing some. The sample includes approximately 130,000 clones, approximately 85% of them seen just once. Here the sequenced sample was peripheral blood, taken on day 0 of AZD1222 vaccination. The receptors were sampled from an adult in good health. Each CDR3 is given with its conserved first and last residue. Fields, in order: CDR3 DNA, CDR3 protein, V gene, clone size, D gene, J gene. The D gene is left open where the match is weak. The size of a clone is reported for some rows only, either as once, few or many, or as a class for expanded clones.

cdr3_nt: TGCGCCAGCAGCCATAGCTGGCAGGGAAGGGGGGCAGGGAAGCCTTCCTACGAGCAGTACTTC
cdr3_aa: CASSHSWQGRGAGKPSYEQYF
v_call: TRBV5-1
clone_size: -
d_call: -
j_call: TRBJ2-7

cdr3_nt: TGTGCCTGGACCCCTGAGGGGGAGACCCAGTACTTC
cdr3_aa: CAWTPEGETQYF
v_call: TRBV30
clone_size: -
d_call: -
j_call: TRBJ2-5

cdr3_nt: TGTGCCAGCAGCCTCGGGGGCCAAAATGAAAAACTGTTTTTT
cdr3_aa: CASSLGGQNEKLFF
v_call: TRBV2
clone_size: -
d_call: -
j_call: TRBJ1-4

cdr3_nt: TGTGCCAGCTCACCACCCAGCGCCGCGGAGGTCATATATTTT
cdr3_aa: CASSPPSAAEVIYF
v_call: TRBV18
clone_size: -
d_call: -
j_call: TRBJ1-3

cdr3_nt: TGTGCCAGCAGCCCGGGACTAGCGGCCTACGAGCAGTACTTC
cdr3_aa: CASSPGLAAYEQYF
v_call: TRBV3-1/TRBV3-2
clone_size: -
d_call: TRBD2
j_call: TRBJ2-7

cdr3_nt: TGTGCCATCACCAACCCCGGGACCTCGTCAACCCGTGGCTACACCTTC
cdr3_aa: CAITNPGTSSTRGYTF
v_call: TRBV10-3
clone_size: -
d_call: -
j_call: TRBJ1-2

cdr3_nt: TGTGCCACCAGTGATCCGACTAGCGGGGAGACCCAGTACTTC
cdr3_aa: CATSDPTSGETQYF
v_call: TRBV24-1
clone_size: -
d_call: TRBD2
j_call: TRBJ2-5

cdr3_nt: TGTGCCAGTAGTACGGGACAGTCTAGCACAGATACGCAGTATTTT
cdr3_aa: CASSTGQSSTDTQYF
v_call: TRBV19
clone_size: -
d_call: TRBD1
j_call: TRBJ2-3

cdr3_nt: TGCGCCAGCAGCCAAATGTTCAGGAACTATGGCTACACCTTC
cdr3_aa: CASSQMFRNYGYTF
v_call: TRBV4-1
clone_size: -
d_call: -
j_call: TRBJ1-2

cdr3_nt: TGTGCCAGCAGTTACACTGTAGCGTACTCCTACAATGAGCAGTTCTTC
cdr3_aa: CASSYTVAYSYNEQFF
v_call: TRBV6-5
clone_size: -
d_call: -
j_call: TRBJ2-1

cdr3_nt: TGTGCCAGCAGTTTTCCAGCGGGGGAGTACACCGGGGAGCTGTTTTTT
cdr3_aa: CASSFPAGEYTGELFF
v_call: TRBV28
clone_size: -
d_call: TRBD2
j_call: TRBJ2-2

cdr3_nt: TGTGCCAGCAGCTACCGCAGGGCGGACGAGCAGTACTTC
cdr3_aa: CASSYRRADEQYF
v_call: TRBV3-1/TRBV3-2
clone_size: -
d_call: -
j_call: TRBJ2-7

cdr3_nt: TGTGCCAGCAGCCAAGATCTGGGGACTACAGAAGCTTTCTTT
cdr3_aa: CASSQDLGTTEAFF
v_call: TRBV4-2
clone_size: -
d_call: -
j_call: TRBJ1-1

cdr3_nt: TGTGCCAGCAGCTTGGCCTCTGGCCCGCCCGGGGAGCTGTTTTTT
cdr3_aa: CASSLASGPPGELFF
v_call: TRBV5-4
clone_size: once
d_call: -
j_call: TRBJ2-2

cdr3_nt: TGTGCCAGCAGCTCAGATAATCAGCCCCAGCATTTT
cdr3_aa: CASSSDNQPQHF
v_call: TRBV7-2
clone_size: -
d_call: -
j_call: TRBJ1-5

cdr3_nt: TGTGCCAGCAGCGCTAGGACTAGCGGGAGTAGAGATACGCAGTATTTT
cdr3_aa: CASSARTSGSRDTQYF
v_call: TRBV7-2
clone_size: -
d_call: TRBD2
j_call: TRBJ2-3

cdr3_nt: TGTGCCAGCAGCTTAGTAGGGACAGGTGAAAAACTGTTTTTT
cdr3_aa: CASSLVGTGEKLFF
v_call: TRBV11-2
clone_size: -
d_call: TRBD1
j_call: TRBJ1-4

cdr3_nt: TGTGCCAGCAGCACGACCGGGACTTTCACCAACGAGCAGTACTTC
cdr3_aa: CASSTTGTFTNEQYF
v_call: TRBV7-2
clone_size: -
d_call: -
j_call: TRBJ2-7

cdr3_nt: TGTGCCAGCAGCTTGGCTCAGTTAGCGGAATTCTTC
cdr3_aa: CASSLAQLAEFF
v_call: TRBV5-8
clone_size: -
d_call: -
j_call: TRBJ2-1

cdr3_nt: TGTGTTTCCGGCCTACTCACAGATACGCAGTATTTT
cdr3_aa: CVSGLLTDTQYF
v_call: TRBV6-1
clone_size: -
d_call: -
j_call: TRBJ2-3

cdr3_nt: TGTGCCAGCAGTCGGGGGGCGGCTTTCTTT
cdr3_aa: CASSRGAAFF
v_call: TRBV2
clone_size: -
d_call: -
j_call: TRBJ1-1

cdr3_nt: TGTGCCAGCAGCCCAAGGCCTTCGCCTAGCCCATCGGCTAACTATGGCTACACCTTC
cdr3_aa: CASSPRPSPSPSANYGYTF
v_call: TRBV7-9
clone_size: -
d_call: -
j_call: TRBJ1-2

cdr3_nt: TGCAGCGTTGGTGGGGGGGTGAGACTGGGAAATGAGCAGTTCTTC
cdr3_aa: CSVGGGVRLGNEQFF
v_call: TRBV29-1
clone_size: -
d_call: TRBD2
j_call: TRBJ2-1

cdr3_nt: TGTGCCAGCAGCCCCGATTTCGTATACAGGACCAGTAAAGGCATGAACACTGAAGCTTTCTTT
cdr3_aa: CASSPDFVYRTSKGMNTEAFF
v_call: TRBV3-1/TRBV3-2
clone_size: -
d_call: -
j_call: TRBJ1-1

cdr3_nt: TGTGCCAGCAGTGCCGGACAGGGTTGGGAGACCCAGTACTTC
cdr3_aa: CASSAGQGWETQYF
v_call: TRBV27
clone_size: few
d_call: TRBD1
j_call: TRBJ2-5

cdr3_nt: TGTGCCAGCAGTGAGCAGGGAGGATCCTCCTACGAGCAGTACTTC
cdr3_aa: CASSEQGGSSYEQYF
v_call: TRBV6-1
clone_size: -
d_call: -
j_call: TRBJ2-7

cdr3_nt: TGTGCCAGCAGCACAGACACTTACATGAACACTGAAGCTTTCTTT
cdr3_aa: CASSTDTYMNTEAFF
v_call: TRBV21-1
clone_size: -
d_call: -
j_call: TRBJ1-1

cdr3_nt: TGTGCCTGGAGTGTAGGTACTAGCGGGAGGAGCTCCTACGAGCAGTACTTC
cdr3_aa: CAWSVGTSGRSSYEQYF
v_call: TRBV30
clone_size: once
d_call: TRBD2
j_call: TRBJ2-7

cdr3_nt: TGTGCCAGCAGCCCAAAGTCCCTTTGGGGAGATACGCAGTATTTT
cdr3_aa: CASSPKSLWGDTQYF
v_call: TRBV5-6
clone_size: -
d_call: -
j_call: TRBJ2-3

cdr3_nt: TGTGCCAGCAGCTTCGTCACTAGCGGGATGGGCACAGATACGCAGTATTTT
cdr3_aa: CASSFVTSGMGTDTQYF
v_call: TRBV7-2
clone_size: -
d_call: TRBD2
j_call: TRBJ2-3

cdr3_nt: TGTGCCAGCAGCGATGGACAGGGTTATGGCTACACCTTC
cdr3_aa: CASSDGQGYGYTF
v_call: TRBV5-8
clone_size: few
d_call: TRBD1
j_call: TRBJ1-2

cdr3_nt: TGTGCCAGTACCGATCCCTCGTCTGGGGGGCCTACAGATACGCAGTATTTT
cdr3_aa: CASTDPSSGGPTDTQYF
v_call: TRBV19
clone_size: -
d_call: -
j_call: TRBJ2-3

cdr3_nt: TGCAGTGCTTCAGAACAAGAGACCCAGTACTTC
cdr3_aa: CSASEQETQYF
v_call: TRBV20-1
clone_size: -
d_call: -
j_call: TRBJ2-5

cdr3_nt: TGTGCCAGCAGCCCGGGGGGCGGGCTTAGAGAGTTCTTC
cdr3_aa: CASSPGGGLREFF
v_call: TRBV7-2
clone_size: -
d_call: -
j_call: TRBJ2-1

cdr3_nt: TGCAGCGTTGGTAGTGGCAGTCTAGATACGCAGTATTTT
cdr3_aa: CSVGSGSLDTQYF
v_call: TRBV29-1
clone_size: -
d_call: -
j_call: TRBJ2-3

cdr3_nt: TGTGCCAGTAGTATTCTGGCAGGGTTGGCCTATGGCTACACCTTC
cdr3_aa: CASSILAGLAYGYTF
v_call: TRBV19
clone_size: -
d_call: -
j_call: TRBJ1-2

cdr3_nt: TGCGCCAGCAGCTTGAGCGCCGGGCAAGAGACCCAGTACTTC
cdr3_aa: CASSLSAGQETQYF
v_call: TRBV5-1
clone_size: -
d_call: -
j_call: TRBJ2-5

cdr3_nt: TGTGCCAGCTCCCAAACACAGGGCCCCGGGGAGCTGTTTTTT
cdr3_aa: CASSQTQGPGELFF
v_call: TRBV28
clone_size: -
d_call: -
j_call: TRBJ2-2

cdr3_nt: TGCGCCAGCACCCTAAGACCCGGGACAGGGGTTGCTTTAGCTGGAAACACCATATATTTT
cdr3_aa: CASTLRPGTGVALAGNTIYF
v_call: TRBV4-1
clone_size: few
d_call: TRBD1
j_call: TRBJ1-3

cdr3_nt: TGTGCCACCAAATACCTAGATACGCAGTATTTT
cdr3_aa: CATKYLDTQYF
v_call: TRBV24-1
clone_size: -
d_call: -
j_call: TRBJ2-3

cdr3_nt: TGTGCCTGGAGTCTTAACAATCAGCCCCAGCATTTT
cdr3_aa: CAWSLNNQPQHF
v_call: TRBV30
clone_size: -
d_call: -
j_call: TRBJ1-5

cdr3_nt: TGTGCCAGCAGCCTGACAGGATTAAACACCGGGGAGCTGTTTTTT
cdr3_aa: CASSLTGLNTGELFF
v_call: TRBV25-1
clone_size: few
d_call: -
j_call: TRBJ2-2

cdr3_nt: TGTGCCAGCAGCGTAGATCCCACGACAGGCTATGGCTACACCTTC
cdr3_aa: CASSVDPTTGYGYTF
v_call: TRBV9
clone_size: -
d_call: -
j_call: TRBJ1-2

cdr3_nt: TGTGCCTACCAAAGACAGGGGGCACGGTTTCGGCAGCCCCAGCATTTT
cdr3_aa: CAYQRQGARFRQPQHF
v_call: TRBV30
clone_size: few
d_call: TRBD1
j_call: TRBJ1-5

cdr3_nt: TGCGCCAGCAGCGCCCAGGGTTTAGCTAATGAAAAACTGTTTTTT
cdr3_aa: CASSAQGLANEKLFF
v_call: TRBV5-1
clone_size: -
d_call: -
j_call: TRBJ1-4

cdr3_nt: TGCGCCAGCAGCCGCGGACAGATGAACACTGAAGCTTTCTTT
cdr3_aa: CASSRGQMNTEAFF
v_call: TRBV4-1
clone_size: -
d_call: -
j_call: TRBJ1-1

cdr3_nt: TGTGCCAGCAGTCAAACCGGACAGACCACTGAAGCTTTCTTT
cdr3_aa: CASSQTGQTTEAFF
v_call: TRBV7-2
clone_size: -
d_call: -
j_call: TRBJ1-1